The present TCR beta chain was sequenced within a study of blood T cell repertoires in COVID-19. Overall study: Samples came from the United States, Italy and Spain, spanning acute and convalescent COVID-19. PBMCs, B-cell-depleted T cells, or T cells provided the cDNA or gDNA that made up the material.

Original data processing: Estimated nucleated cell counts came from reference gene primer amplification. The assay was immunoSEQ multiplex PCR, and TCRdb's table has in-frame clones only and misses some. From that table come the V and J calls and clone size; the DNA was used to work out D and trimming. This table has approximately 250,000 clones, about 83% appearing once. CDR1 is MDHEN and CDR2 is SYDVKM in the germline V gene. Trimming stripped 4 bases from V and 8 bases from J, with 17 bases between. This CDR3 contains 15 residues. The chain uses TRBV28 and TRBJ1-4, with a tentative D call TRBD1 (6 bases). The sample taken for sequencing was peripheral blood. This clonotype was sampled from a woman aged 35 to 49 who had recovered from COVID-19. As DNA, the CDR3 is TGTGCCAGCAGTTACCTCGAGGGGGGGGGAGAAAAACTGTTTTTT. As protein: CASSYLEGGGEKLFF.